This T cell receptor beta chain was profiled in a study of T cell changes during pregnancy in multiple sclerosis. TCRdb keeps only in-frame clones here, not all; method: immunoSEQ multiplex PCR. The data show 35,000 to 40,000 clones, under 95% seen once. Germline trimming cut 4 bases from V and 2 bases from J; bases unmatched to any gene: 10. The CDR3 runs to 16 residues. Germline CDR1 and CDR2: SGHDT and YYEEEE. The clonotype was recovered from a female donor with multiple sclerosis, enrolled in a pregnancy study. This rearrangement joins TRBV5-6 to TRBJ2-7, with TRBD1 matching over 9 bases. Sequencing was performed on CD8+ T cells from peripheral blood mononuclear cells, taken in the third trimester of pregnancy. CDR3 residues: CASSEEGQGPTYEQYF. CDR3 DNA: TGTGCCAGCAGCGAAGAGGGACAGGGCCCTACCTACGAGCAGTACTTC.